Listed here are 23 T cell receptor beta chains from one sample, sequenced in a study of neurological immune-mediated disorders. TCRdb re-called the 5' RACE reads through MiXCR, storing one row per CDR3 protein. The repertoire has around 28,000 distinct CDR3 sequences, 5% to 8% of them found once; the top ten carry roughly 9%. The sample was PBMCs. All receptors come from a woman in her forties or fifties in good health.

This clonotype was detected ten times or more. The rearrangement joins TRBV5-1 to TRBJ2-1; 12 bases fit TRBD1. This CDR3 spans 18 amino acids. With 0 bases clipped from V and 4 bases from J, the junction kept 8 bases outside the gene matches. CDR1 is SGHRS and CDR2 is YFSETQ in the germline V gene. The CDR3 here is CASSLASPGQGAYNEQFF. The CDR3 coding sequence is TGCGCCAGCAGCTTGGCATCACCGGGACAGGGGGCTTACAATGAGCAGTTCTTC.

This clonotype was counted at least ten times. The V gene is TRBV11-2, the J gene TRBJ1-5, with a tentative D call TRBD1 (5 bases). This CDR3 comprises 15 residues. With 3 bases removed from V and 4 bases from J, the gap between germline ends came to 13 bases. Germline V gene sequence: CDR1 SGHAT, CDR2 FQNNGV. DNA of the CDR3: TGTGCCAGCAGCTTGGGGACTGTGGGGAATCAGCCCCAGCATTTT. Residues: CASSLGTVGNQPQHF.

This clonotype was recorded many times. J is TRBJ1-1 and V is TRBV11-2; D not certain. The CDR3 is 14 residues long. Germline CDR1 reads SGHAT; CDR2 reads FQNNGV. Trimming removed 2 bases from V and 4 bases from J, with 11 bases in between. For the CDR3, the DNA is TGTGCCAGCAGCTTATTGGCATCACGCACTGAAGCTTTCTTT. Translating gives CASSLLASRTEAFF.

There are many counts of this clonotype. The chain has TRBV5-1 and TRBJ2-3; possible D gene TRBD1, 5 bases. V was clipped by 3 bases and J by 0 bases, with 11 bases between them. Germline values: CDR1 SGHRS, CDR2 YFSETQ. The CDR3 covers 15 residues. Here the CDR3 reads CASSSQGFSTDTQYF. In DNA form, the CDR3 reads TGCGCCAGCAGCTCGCAGGGATTTAGCACAGATACGCAGTATTTT. The complete variable domain, with remaining parts taken from reference TRBV5-1 and TRBJ2-3, reads KAGVTQTPRYLIKTRGQQVTLSCSPISGHRSVSWYQQTPGQGLQFLFEYFSETQRNKGNFPGRFSGRQFSNSRSEMNVSTLELGDSALYLCASSSQGFSTDTQYFGPGTRLTVL.

This clonotype was seen many times. The chain employs TRBV29-1 and TRBJ2-3; no reliable D call. The CDR3 totals 11 residues. Germline CDR1 is SQVTM and CDR2 is ANQGSEA. The germline V and J ends were trimmed by 6 bases and 5 bases, with 9 bases remaining between them. This chain's CDR3 is CSVNGGDTQYF. CDR3 nucleotide sequence: TGCAGCGTAAACGGTGGAGATACGCAGTATTTT.

The sample holds many counts of this clonotype. This sequence joins TRBV20-1 and TRBJ2-7; TRBD1 matches 11 bases. In germline, CDR1 is DFQATT, CDR2 SNEGSKA (reference sequence). This CDR3 has 12 residues. Germline trimming cut 5 bases from V and 5 bases from J; bases unmatched to any gene: 2. The CDR3 sequence is CSARTGGHEQYF. The CDR3 DNA reads TGCAGTGCTCGGACAGGGGGCCACGAGCAGTACTTC.

This clonotype showed up many times. The chain recombines TRBV20-1 with TRBJ1-6; the match to TRBD1 covers 7 bases. J gave up 6 bases and V 3 bases, and 8 bases lay outside the gene matches. The CDR3 contains 15 residues. Germline lookup yields CDR1 DFQATT and CDR2 SNEGSKA (reference sequence). CDR3 loop: CSAREQGRTNSPLHF. The DNA for the CDR3 is TGCAGTGCTAGGGAACAGGGGAGGACTAATTCACCCCTCCACTTT.

This clonotype was seen ten or more times. The gene calls are TRBV20-1 and TRBJ2-3, with TRBD1 as a possible D gene (6 bases). Germline-derived CDR1 and CDR2 are DFQATT and SNEGSKA (reference sequence). V was trimmed by 4 bases and J by 1 base, leaving 18 bases between them. This CDR3 spans 16 amino acids. The chain's CDR3 is CSAISQQGDRTDTQYF. CDR3 coding DNA: TGCAGTGCTATATCGCAACAGGGCGATCGCACAGATACGCAGTATTTT.

This clonotype was found many times. This chain links TRBV18 with TRBJ2-3, with D possibly being TRBD2 (5 bases). This CDR3 spans 15 amino acids. Between the trimmed V and J ends, which lost 1 base and 3 bases, there was a span of 11 bases. Germline values: CDR1 KGHSH, CDR2 LQKENI. CDR3: CASSPLGSGTDTQYF. The CDR3 bases are TGTGCCAGCTCACCACTAGGGAGTGGAACAGATACGCAGTATTTT.

This clonotype was found many times. This chain links TRBV4-3 with TRBJ2-1, with D perhaps matching TRBD1 (5 bases). The CDR3 is 15 amino acids. Trimming removed 4 bases at V and 3 bases at J, with 13 bases between. CDR1 is LGHNA and CDR2 is YSLEER in the germline V gene. The CDR3 here is CASSPGLQNYNEQFF. CDR3 bases: TGCGCCAGCAGCCCAGGGCTCCAGAACTACAATGAGCAGTTCTTC.

In its sample, this clonotype was seen many times. The chain links TRBV7-8 to TRBJ2-1, with D possibly being TRBD1 (5 bases). Germline V lookup: CDR1 SGHVS, CDR2 FQNEAQ. Trimming shortened V by 3 bases and J by 7 bases, and 19 bases separated the two germline ends. This CDR3 is 16 amino acids long. CDR3 bases: TGTGCCAGCAGCTTGCGCAGCAGGGTTCTTGAGAATGAGCAGTTCTTC. Protein product: CASSLRSRVLENEQFF.

This clonotype occurred many times. The J gene is TRBJ2-7, the V gene TRBV18; D may correspond to TRBD1 or TRBD2 (5 bases each). Trimming shortened V by 6 bases and J by 2 bases, and 11 bases separated the two germline ends. This CDR3 has 13 amino acids. In germline, CDR1 is KGHSH, CDR2 LQKENI. CDR3 residues: CASSRDDAYEQYF. The CDR3 nucleotides read TGTGCCAGCTCTCGGGACGACGCCTACGAGCAGTACTTC.

This clonotype was found many times. The V and J genes are TRBV20-1 and TRBJ1-1; D possibly corresponds to TRBD1 (5 bases). The CDR3 has 14 residues. V dropped 6 bases and J dropped 0 bases, with 14 bases sitting between them. The V gene's germline CDR1 is DFQATT and CDR2 SNEGSKA (reference sequence). CDR3 amino acids: CSATGGTVNTEAFF. The CDR3 bases are TGCAGTGCCACGGGAGGGACTGTGAACACTGAAGCTTTCTTT.

This clonotype was observed at least ten times. This sequence joins TRBV10-1 and TRBJ2-6; D call uncertain. Trimming stripped 4 bases from V and 0 bases from J, with 7 bases between. The length of the CDR3 is 15 residues. The germline V gene has CDR1 WNHNN and CDR2 SYGVQD (reference sequence). The chain's CDR3 is CASSGFNSGANVLTF. CDR3 DNA: TGCGCCAGCAGTGGGTTCAACTCTGGGGCCAACGTCCTGACTTTC.

The sample holds many counts of this clonotype. This chain links TRBV20-1 with TRBJ1-6, with TRBD1 identical over 7 bases. Germline loops: CDR1 DFQATT, CDR2 SNEGSKA (reference sequence). The length of the CDR3 is 15 residues. The trim removed 5 bases at V and 0 bases at J, leaving 4 bases unmatched. CDR3 region: CSAEHRGSYNSPLHF. The CDR3 nucleotides are TGCAGTGCTGAACACAGGGGCTCCTATAATTCACCCCTCCACTTT.

This clonotype occurred many times. This sequence joins TRBV5-5 and TRBJ1-6; D is unresolved. Per germline, CDR1 SGHKS and CDR2 YYEKEE (reference sequence). The ends were cut back, 5 bases at V and 6 bases at J, with 24 bases in the middle. This CDR3 is 18 amino acids long. The CDR3 DNA is TGTGCCAGCAGTTCCGGTGATAATAGAGGACCTATTAATTCACCCCTCCACTTT. Translated, it gives CASSSGDNRGPINSPLHF.

This clonotype was seen many times. V usage is TRBV18 and J usage is TRBJ2-7; D unresolved. In germline, CDR1 is KGHSH, CDR2 LQKENI. V was pared by 6 bases and J by 2 bases, with 11 bases between. CDR3 size: 13 residues. In DNA form, the CDR3 reads TGTGCCAGCTCCCCAGACCTAGCCTACGAGCAGTACTTC. This gives the protein CASSPDLAYEQYF. Based on the CDR3 plus reference TRBV18 and TRBJ2-7, the full variable domain is NAGVMQNPRHLVRRRGQEARLRCSPMKGHSHVYWYRQLPEEGLKFMVYLQKENIIDESGMPKERFSAEFPKEGPSILRIQQVVRGDSAAYFCASSPDLAYEQYFGPGTRLTVT.

This clonotype appeared many times. This chain joins TRBV30 and TRBJ1-1; perhaps TRBD1 as D (6 bases). The germline V and J ends were trimmed by 1 base and 7 bases, with 10 bases remaining between them. This CDR3 comprises 12 residues. Germline lookup yields CDR1 GTSNPN and CDR2 SVGIG (reference sequence). The CDR3 region has the DNA TGTGCCTGGAGTGAAAAGACAGGTGAAGCTTTCTTT. Translated: CAWSEKTGEAFF.

This clonotype was counted ten times or more. The rearrangement links TRBV18 to TRBJ2-7, with 10 bases fitting TRBD2. Germline CDR1 reads KGHSH; CDR2 reads LQKENI. Trimming took 3 bases from V and 7 from J; bases not matched to a gene: 9. This CDR3 has 15 amino acids. CDR3 in DNA: TGTGCCAGCTCACCGAGACTAGCGGGTACGGAGGAGCAGTACTTC. It translates to CASSPRLAGTEEQYF.

This clonotype was recorded at least ten times. The chain joins TRBV20-1 to TRBJ2-7, with 8 bases that match TRBD2. This CDR3 region has 14 residues. Germline lookup yields CDR1 DFQATT and CDR2 SNEGSKA (reference sequence). The V segment lost 3 bases and the J segment 4 bases; nucleotides outside the gene matches: 8. DNA of the CDR3: TGCAGTGCTAGGGGACGGGAGGGCCGGTACGAGCAGTACTTC. This gives the protein CSARGREGRYEQYF.

This clonotype was counted at least ten times. This chain joins TRBV20-1 and TRBJ2-1, with D possibly matching TRBD1 (6 bases). V lost 3 bases, J lost 6 bases, and 21 bases lay in between. The germline CDR1 and CDR2 sequences are DFQATT and SNEGSKA (reference sequence). The CDR3 is 16 amino acids. The CDR3: CSASKGWGLTFNEQFF. In nucleotides, the CDR3 is TGCAGTGCTAGTAAGGGGTGGGGGCTTACCTTCAATGAGCAGTTCTTC.

This clonotype has a count of ten or more. The chain couples TRBV20-1 to TRBJ1-5; TRBD1 matches at 7 bases. V was clipped by 5 bases and J by 1 base; unmatched bases: 2. Per germline, CDR1 DFQATT and CDR2 SNEGSKA (reference sequence). The CDR3 is 13 residues long. The CDR3: CSAAGGSNQPQHF. The CDR3 DNA reads TGCAGTGCTGCAGGGGGGAGCAATCAGCCCCAGCATTTT.

This clonotype was seen repeatedly, ten times or more. The gene calls are TRBV27 and TRBJ1-1; the match to TRBD1 covers 7 bases. From germline, CDR1 is MNHEY and CDR2 SMNVEV (reference sequence). V shed 0 bases, J shed 4 bases, and the junction held 5 bases outside the gene matches. CDR3 length: 15 amino acids. CDR3 nucleotide sequence: TGTGCCAGCAGTTTATCCCCGACAGGGACCACTGAAGCTTTCTTT. Protein sequence: CASSLSPTGTTEAFF.